This T cell receptor beta chain stems from a study of Ad26.COV2.S vaccination and SARS-CoV-2 variants. Broader study findings: Possibly, TCR breadth and depth analyses underestimated total T cell responses. Spike-specific CD8+ and CD4+ T cell responses reportedly showed substantial breadth after vaccination.

Details on this clone: What it binds is unknown.

This table comes from immunoSEQ multiplex PCR, and its TCRdb copy is limited to in-frame clones, with some not included. This table has 350,000 to 450,000 clones, roughly 87% appearing once. Trimming took off 4 bases at V and 1 base at J, with 12 bases between the two ends. CDR1 and CDR2 (germline): SGHKS, YYEKEE (reference sequence). The CDR3 spans 14 residues. The treatment here: some 19 received Ad26.COV2.S at low or high dose, single or two shots; about 5 received placebo; per-sample allocation not given. Vaccine and placebo recipients were sampled on day 63 after the first injection. The sequences come from peripheral blood, collected in a trial of Ad26.COV2.S vaccine versus placebo. The TCR was taken from a person between 18 and 60 years old who received the Ad26.COV2.S COVID-19 vaccine or a placebo. The chain recombines TRBV5-5 with TRBJ2-7; D remains unclear. The CDR3 loop is CASSPRPESYEQYF. For the CDR3, the DNA is TGTGCCAGCAGCCCTCGGCCCGAATCCTACGAGCAGTACTTC.